This T cell receptor (beta chain) was obtained from a study of cytomegalovirus exposure and HLA in healthy donors. This CDR3 has 13 amino acids. CDR1 is SGHTA and CDR2 is FQGNSA in the germline V gene. Trimming shortened V by 5 bases and J by 1 base, and 9 bases separated the two germline ends. A multiplex PCR was run with 60 Vbeta primers and 13 Jbeta primers. Some clones are missing from TCRdb's copy, which holds only in-frame ones; the method was immunoSEQ multiplex PCR. Of about 90,000 clones detected, 65% to 80% appear once; the ten largest clones hold about a sixth. General study results and limits: With high specificity and sensitivity, the classifier reportedly diagnosed cytomegalovirus status.

As regards this clone: What it recognizes is unknown.

The chain combines TRBV7-2 with TRBJ2-7; D is possibly TRBD1 (5 bases). Sequencing input: PBMCs. This receptor was taken from a woman between 18 and 30 years old in good health and CMV-seropositive. CDR3 nucleotide sequence: TGTGCCAGCAGCCCACAGGCGTCCTACGAGCAGTACTTC. Translation gives CASSPQASYEQYF. The full variable domain, rest sourced from reference TRBV7-2 and TRBJ2-7, is GAGVSQSPSNKVTEKGKDVELRCDPISGHTALYWYRQSLGQGLEFLIYFQGNSAPDKSGLPSDRFSAERTGGSVSTLTIQRTQQEDSAVYLCASSPQASYEQYFGPGTRLTVT.